This T cell receptor beta chain was captured by sequencing in a study of naive and memory T cell subsets. The CDR3 spans 15 residues. Trimming removed 4 bases at V and 3 bases at J, with 16 bases between. Germline V gene data show CDR1 as MGHRA and CDR2 as YSYEKL. The beta constant-region primer was an equimolar mix of two oligonucleotides covering TRBC1 and TRBC2. A 12-nucleotide UMI and the SP2 primer were added to the cDNA 3' end by oligonucleotide ligation. TCRdb re-analysed the UMI-ligation and nested PCR reads in MiXCR, keeping a single row per CDR3 protein. This table has roughly 40,000 distinct CDR3 sequences, more than 10% appearing once.

This TCR was recovered from a human donor in good health. The rearrangement joins TRBV4-1 to TRBJ2-7; D possibly corresponds to TRBD2 (6 bases). Sequenced input: effector memory CD4+ T cells from blood. Subset here: effector memory, CD45RA- CD27-. CDR3 in DNA: TGCGCCAGCAGCCGCCTCCCTGGGGGGAACTACGAGCAGTACTTC. Translation gives CASSRLPGGNYEQYF.